The 18 T cell receptor beta chains reported below all come from one sample, sequenced in a study of T-cell reconstitution after alpha-beta-depleted transplantation in children. Unique molecular identifiers were incorporated when the TCRbeta library was constructed. From the PCR reads, TCRdb called clonotypes with MiXCR, one entry per CDR3 protein. The table records about 76,000 distinct CDR3 sequences, roughly 14% of them present only once. This material consisted of PBMCs, mostly from graft donor cells, taken 180 days after TCRalphabeta/CD19-depleted stem cell transplant. The receptors stem from a male patient aged 2 to 9 who had a stem cell transplant for acute lymphoblastic leukemia, so the T cells may come from the graft donor.

The rearrangement links TRBV7-2 to TRBJ2-7, with D maybe TRBD2 (5 bases). V lost 1 base, J lost 6 bases, and 7 bases lay in between. The CDR3 covers 12 residues. Germline-derived CDR1 and CDR2 are SGHTA and FQGNSA. The CDR3 bases are TGTGCCAGCAGCTTAGGGAGGCTCGAGCAGTACTTC. This gives the protein CASSLGRLEQYF. Complete variable domain (other parts from reference TRBV7-2 and TRBJ2-7): GAGVSQSPSNKVTEKGKDVELRCDPISGHTALYWYRQSLGQGLEFLIYFQGNSAPDKSGLPSDRFSAERTGGSVSTLTIQRTQQEDSAVYLCASSLGRLEQYFGPGTRLTVT.

The sample holds a few counts of this clonotype. CDR3 in DNA: TGTGCCACCGCGCTCGGGGCGGGGCGAGAATGGACCCAGTACTTC. The encoded protein is CATALGAGREWTQYF. The chain has TRBV7-3 and TRBJ2-5; D is perhaps TRBD2 (6 bases). V lost 10 bases, J lost 7 bases, and 25 bases lay in between. The CDR3 sequence is 15 residues long. CDR1 and CDR2 from the germline V gene are SGHTA and FQGTGA.

This clonotype was seen a few times. The rearrangement links TRBV15 to TRBJ2-4; 10 nucleotides match TRBD1. The CDR3 runs to 15 residues. V shed 0 bases, J shed 4 bases, and the junction held 0 bases outside the gene matches. The germline V gene has CDR1 LNHNV and CDR2 YYDKDF (reference sequence). CDR3 residues: CATSREDRGKNIQYF. For the CDR3, the DNA is TGTGCCACCAGCAGAGAGGACAGGGGGAAAAACATTCAGTACTTC.

Only a few counts were recorded for this clonotype. This chain joins TRBV10-3 and TRBJ1-1; maybe TRBD1 (6 bases). Germline-derived CDR1 and CDR2 are ENHRY and SYGVKD. The CDR3 extends over 12 amino acids. Between the trimmed V and J ends, which lost 7 bases and 7 bases, there was a span of 13 bases. The CDR3 DNA sequence: TGTGCCATCACGGCGGGGGGCCTTGAAGCTTTCTTT. It translates to CAITAGGLEAFF.

This chain uses TRBV11-2 with TRBJ2-3, with 12 bases that match TRBD1. Germline assignment: CDR1 SGHAT and CDR2 FQNNGV. The CDR3 is 15 amino acids. The J segment lost 4 bases and the V segment lost 6 bases, leaving 5 bases of the junction unmatched. The CDR3, as DNA: TGTGCCAGCAGTCCGGGGACAGGGGGCTCAGATACGCAGTATTTT. It is translated as CASSPGTGGSDTQYF.

The sample holds a few counts of this clonotype. CDR3 sequence (DNA): TGTGCCAGCAGTTACTCGAGAAACACTGAAGCTTTCTTT. Translated: CASSYSRNTEAFF. V is TRBV6-5 and J is TRBJ1-1; D is unresolved. This CDR3 region has 13 residues. Deletions cut 0 bases from V and 2 bases from J, with 4 bases between. Looked up from germline, CDR1 is MNHEY and CDR2 is SVGAGI.

The chain joins TRBV14 to TRBJ2-7; the match to TRBD2 covers 9 bases. The V segment lost 0 bases and the J segment 3 bases; nucleotides outside the gene matches: 6. The CDR3 extends over 16 amino acids. Per the germline V gene, CDR1 is SGHDN and CDR2 is FVKESK. CDR3 loop: CASSQDLAGSDYEQYF. CDR3 nucleotide sequence: TGTGCCAGCAGCCAAGATCTAGCGGGGTCGGACTACGAGCAGTACTTC. Filled out from reference TRBV14 and TRBJ2-7, the complete variable domain reads EAGVTQFPSHSVIEKGQTVTLRCDPISGHDNLYWYRRVMGKEIKFLLHFVKESKQDESGMPNNRFLAERTGGTYSTLKVQPAELEDSGVYFCASSQDLAGSDYEQYFGPGTRLTVT.

This clonotype was picked up many times. The gene calls are TRBV11-2 and TRBJ2-1, with TRBD2 identical over 14 bases. This CDR3 contains 20 residues. Losses at the gene ends were 3 bases for V and 3 bases for J; bases not matched to a gene: 13. CDR1 SGHAT and CDR2 FQNNGV come from the germline V gene. CDR3 nucleotides: TGTGCCAGCAGCTTCGGAATGGGACTAGCGGGAGAGCGGCTCTACAATGAGCAGTTCTTC. Its protein product is CASSFGMGLAGERLYNEQFF.

A few counts support this clonotype. This sequence joins TRBV28 and TRBJ2-3, with 10 bases aligning to TRBD1. There are 14 residues in the CDR3. With V trimmed by 0 bases and J by 9 bases, 3 bases remained unmatched. Germline CDR1 and CDR2: MDHEN and SYDVKM. CDR3 loop: CASSLWTGGGTQYF. CDR3 in DNA: TGTGCCAGCAGTTTATGGACAGGGGGCGGGACGCAGTATTTT. Based on the CDR3 plus reference TRBV28 and TRBJ2-3, the full variable domain is DVKVTQSSRYLVKRTGEKVFLECVQDMDHENMFWYRQDPGLGLRLIYFSYDVKMKEKGDIPEGYSVSREKKERFSLILESASTNQTSMYLCASSLWTGGGTQYFGPGTRLTVL.

There are many counts of this clonotype. CDR3 region: CASSRGQGISNQPQHF. As DNA, the CDR3 is TGTGCCAGCAGTAGAGGACAGGGCATCAGCAATCAGCCCCAGCATTTT. The rearrangement links TRBV12-3 or TRBV12-4 to TRBJ1-5; 8 bases agree with TRBD1. V shed 5 bases and J 1 base; nucleotides not matched to a gene: 7. This CDR3 contains 16 residues.

This clonotype was counted ten times or more. The chain employs TRBV5-1 and TRBJ2-1; no reliable D call. The CDR3 has 13 residues. V was clipped by 6 bases and J by 1 base, with 8 bases between them. Germline assignment: CDR1 SGHRS and CDR2 YFSETQ. The CDR3 sequence: CASTSSSYNEQFF. The CDR3 nucleotides read TGCGCCAGCACCTCGTCTTCCTACAATGAGCAGTTCTTC.

This clonotype was seen more than once but under ten times. This chain uses TRBV28 with TRBJ1-6; no reliable D call. V was shortened by 7 bases and J by 4 bases, with 8 bases between the two germline ends. The length of the CDR3 is 13 residues. CDR1 MDHEN and CDR2 SYDVKM come from the germline V gene. The chain's CDR3 is CASMGRYNSPLHF. The CDR3 DNA reads TGTGCCAGCATGGGGAGGTATAATTCACCCCTCCACTTT.

This clonotype was observed a handful of times. The CDR3 protein is CASSLTRSPNEKLFF. The CDR3 DNA sequence: TGTGCCAGCAGCTTGACTCGCAGCCCTAATGAAAAACTGTTTTTT. The chain links TRBV5-6 to TRBJ1-4, with unresolved D. This CDR3 has 15 residues. Trimming stripped 1 base from V and 3 bases from J, with 10 bases between. Per germline, CDR1 SGHDT and CDR2 YYEEEE.

There are a few counts of this clonotype. The CDR3 here is CASAPDPKYQPQHF. The CDR3 DNA follows: TGTGCCAGCGCGCCGGACCCAAAGTATCAGCCCCAGCATTTT. This chain uses TRBV21-1 with TRBJ1-5; whether TRBD1, the table's D call, matches the DNA was not checked. TRBV21-1 is a documented pseudogene. The CDR3 has 14 residues.

The rearrangement links TRBV6-1 to TRBJ1-1, with D unclear. Between the trimmed V and J ends, which lost 5 bases and 4 bases, there was a span of 11 bases. This CDR3 comprises 13 residues. Germline V gene sequence: CDR1 MNHNS, CDR2 SASEGT. The CDR3 nucleotides read TGTGCCAGCAGTACCGGCCGCTTCACTGAAGCTTTCTTT. It translates to CASSTGRFTEAFF.

The V call is TRBV7-2, the J call TRBJ2-2; the D is unclear. The CDR3 contains 16 residues. Germline V gene lookup returns CDR1 SGHTA and CDR2 FQGNSA. V lost 6 bases and J 4 bases, leaving 18 bases between the germline ends. In DNA form, the CDR3 reads TGTGCCAGCAGTTCCACTCGGTACAGACCCACCGGGGAGCTGTTTTTT. This sequence encodes CASSSTRYRPTGELFF. Full variable domain (missing parts from reference TRBV7-2 and TRBJ2-2): GAGVSQSPSNKVTEKGKDVELRCDPISGHTALYWYRQSLGQGLEFLIYFQGNSAPDKSGLPSDRFSAERTGGSVSTLTIQRTQQEDSAVYLCASSSTRYRPTGELFFGEGSRLTVL.

This clonotype was detected only a few times. The J gene is TRBJ2-4, the V gene TRBV4-1; the D gene is possibly TRBD2 (5 bases). Germline CDR1 and CDR2: MGHRA and YSYEKL. The CDR3 runs to 15 residues. The germline V and J ends were trimmed by 4 bases and 5 bases, with 15 bases remaining between them. As DNA, the CDR3 is TGCGCCAGCAGCCTTCTTGGAGAGGGCGAAAACATTCAGTACTTC. It specifies CASSLLGEGENIQYF.

The V gene is TRBV7-9, the J gene TRBJ1-2, with D unresolved. The CDR3 contains 13 residues. Trimming shortened V by 5 bases and J by 4 bases, and 11 bases separated the two germline ends. Germline assignment: CDR1 SEHNR and CDR2 FQNEAQ (reference sequence). CDR3 loop: CASSRSRVYGYTF. The CDR3 DNA follows: TGTGCCAGCAGCCGTTCACGCGTCTATGGCTACACCTTC.